The 32 T cell receptor beta chains below come from one sample, sequenced in a study of T cell changes during pregnancy in multiple sclerosis. Sequencing used immunoSEQ multiplex PCR; TCRdb keeps in-frame clones, though not all of them. The sample has about 75,000 clones; about 93% are singletons. The material was CD4+ T cells from peripheral blood mononuclear cells, obtained after pregnancy. These receptor sequences come from a female donor with multiple sclerosis, enrolled in a pregnancy study.

V usage is TRBV5-6 and J usage is TRBJ2-7; 9 bases line up with TRBD1. Germline V gene data show CDR1 as SGHDT and CDR2 as YYEEEE. V lost 0 bases, J lost 6 bases, and 7 bases stayed unmatched. The CDR3 totals 15 residues. The CDR3 loop reads CASSLVVDRGREQYF. The CDR3 DNA reads as TGTGCCAGCAGCTTGGTCGTGGACAGGGGACGCGAGCAGTACTTC.

V is TRBV27 and J is TRBJ1-2; 9 bases agree with TRBD1. The germline CDR1 and CDR2 sequences are MNHEY and SMNVEV (reference sequence). V gave up 6 bases and J gave up 1 base; unmatched junction bases: 6. The CDR3 runs to 15 residues. CDR3 nucleotide sequence: TGTGCCAGCAGCCGGGGACAGGGAAATAACTATGGCTACACCTTC. Translating gives CASSRGQGNNYGYTF.

The chain links TRBV19 to TRBJ2-1; tentatively, D is TRBD2 (6 bases). Looked up from germline, CDR1 is LNHDA and CDR2 is SQIVND (reference sequence). V lost 5 bases to trimming and J lost 10 bases, with 18 bases between them. The CDR3 totals 14 residues. CDR3: CASSPLQLAGEQFF. The CDR3 DNA is TGTGCCAGTAGTCCCTTGCAACTGGCGGGAGAGCAGTTCTTC.

The chain combines TRBV29-1 with TRBJ1-1; D ambiguous. Germline V gene sequence: CDR1 SQVTM, CDR2 ANQGSEA. The V end was cut by 6 bases, the J end by 2 bases, with 7 bases between. The CDR3 has 11 residues. The CDR3 sequence: CSVGRNTEAFF. In DNA, the CDR3 is TGCAGCGTGGGGAGAAACACTGAAGCTTTCTTT.

The rearrangement uses TRBV19 and TRBJ2-2, with a weak D call TRBD1 (7 bases). Germline loops: CDR1 LNHDA, CDR2 SQIVND (reference sequence). V was trimmed by 4 bases and J by 6 bases, leaving 15 bases between them. This CDR3 is 15 amino acids long. In nucleotides, the CDR3 is TGTGCCAGTAGTACAAGAGCCAGGGGGGCCGGGGAGCTGTTTTTT. Translation: CASSTRARGAGELFF.

The chain has TRBV27 and TRBJ2-7; 7 nucleotides match TRBD1. In germline, CDR1 is MNHEY, CDR2 SMNVEV (reference sequence). V gave up 5 bases and J gave up 5 bases; unmatched junction bases: 9. The CDR3 runs to 14 residues. For the CDR3, the DNA is TGTGCCAGCAGTCTTACCAGGGGGTATCACGAGCAGTACTTC. Protein product: CASSLTRGYHEQYF.

The rearrangement links TRBV4-1 to TRBJ2-7, with D perhaps matching TRBD1 (6 bases). The CDR3 is made up of 15 amino acids. The V gene's germline CDR1 is MGHRA and CDR2 YSYEKL. V was cut by 3 bases and J by 7 bases, with 19 bases left in between. In DNA form, the CDR3 reads TGCGCCAGCAGCCACCCAATCTTACAGGGCCGAGAGCAGTACTTC. This sequence encodes CASSHPILQGREQYF.

The rearrangement links TRBV2 to TRBJ1-5; D not resolved. Germline V gives CDR1 SNHLY, CDR2 FYNNEI. The V end lost 4 bases, the J end lost 5 bases, and 15 bases lay between the germline ends. The CDR3 loop spans 15 amino acids. The CDR3 protein is CASSGVRDRYQPQHF. The CDR3 region has the DNA TGTGCCAGCAGTGGGGTCCGGGATCGGTATCAGCCCCAGCATTTT.

The chain uses TRBV5-1 and TRBJ1-2, with 7 nucleotides matching TRBD1. Germline V gives CDR1 SGHRS, CDR2 YFSETQ. The CDR3 contains 15 residues. V trimming: 1 base; J trimming: 9 bases; junction bases outside the gene matches: 12. The CDR3 bases are TGCGCCAGCAGCTTGCCGCTCGGGACAGCCCCCCGCTACACCTTC. This gives the protein CASSLPLGTAPRYTF.

The rearrangement joins TRBV19 to TRBJ2-1; D is perhaps TRBD1 (6 bases). Germline V gives CDR1 LNHDA, CDR2 SQIVND (reference sequence). V was clipped by 6 bases and J by 6 bases, with 15 bases between them. The CDR3 runs 14 residues. Here the CDR3 reads CASSPPTGPNEQFF. CDR3 nucleotide sequence: TGTGCCAGTAGCCCACCCACAGGGCCCAATGAGCAGTTCTTC.

The rearrangement links TRBV5-5 to TRBJ2-5; D unresolved. The CDR3 contains 12 residues. CDR1 is SGHKS and CDR2 is YYEKEE in the germline V gene (reference sequence). V was shortened by 0 bases and J by 7 bases, with 7 bases between the two germline ends. The CDR3 bases are TGTGCCAGCAGCTTGGAAACCGGGACCCAGTACTTC. Amino acid sequence: CASSLETGTQYF.

This clone appeared a single time. The V call is TRBV28, the J call TRBJ1-2, with D maybe TRBD1 (5 bases). V gave up 8 bases and J gave up 3 bases, with 19 bases separating them. Germline-derived CDR1 and CDR2 are MDHEN and SYDVKM. CDR3 length: 15 residues. The CDR3: CASRRVLLGDYGYTF. DNA for the CDR3: TGTGCCAGCCGCCGGGTTCTGCTAGGGGACTATGGCTACACCTTC.

The chain has TRBV28 and TRBJ1-2, with TRBD1 identical over 7 bases. The CDR3 has 17 residues. Germline V CDR1 and CDR2: MDHEN, SYDVKM. V shed 2 bases and J 1 base; nucleotides not matched to a gene: 10. The CDR3 protein is CASSLEGALVLNYGYTF. CDR3 DNA sequence: TGTGCCAGCAGTTTAGAGGGGGCTTTAGTTCTTAACTATGGCTACACCTTC.

The chain joins TRBV9 to TRBJ1-2; 8 nucleotides line up with TRBD1. V dropped 2 bases and J dropped 4; count of bases not matched to a gene: 7. There are 15 residues in the CDR3. Germline V gene data show CDR1 as SGDLS and CDR2 as YYNGEE. This CDR3 reads CASSVGDRGSYGYTF. CDR3 DNA sequence: TGTGCCAGCAGCGTCGGTGACAGGGGTAGCTATGGCTACACCTTC.

CDR3 DNA: TGTGCCAGCAGCAAGGGACTAGCGAGCCAAGAGACCCAGTACTTC. Translating gives CASSKGLASQETQYF. This chain uses TRBV7-9 with TRBJ2-5; TRBD2 agrees at 10 bases. CDR1 and CDR2 (germline): SEHNR, FQNEAQ (reference sequence). Germline trimming cut 5 bases from V and 1 base from J; bases unmatched to any gene: 4. The CDR3 is 15 amino acids.

V gene TRBV6-1 combines with J gene TRBJ1-5, with D unresolved. With 6 bases removed from V and 7 bases from J, the gap between germline ends came to 13 bases. Germline V lookup: CDR1 MNHNS, CDR2 SASEGT. This CDR3 region has 13 residues. This CDR3 reads CASSADSIQPQHF. The CDR3, as DNA: TGTGCCAGCAGCGCCGACTCAATACAGCCCCAGCATTTT.

The chain links TRBV20-1 to TRBJ1-4, with D possibly matching TRBD1 (6 bases). This CDR3 has 11 residues. Germline lookup yields CDR1 DFQATT and CDR2 SNEGSKA (reference sequence). The CDR3: CSGTQNEKLFF. Here the CDR3 DNA reads TGCAGCGGGACACAGAATGAAAAACTGTTTTTT.

This chain connects TRBV7-2 to TRBJ2-7, with TRBD2 identical over 8 bases. Germline V CDR1 and CDR2: SGHTA, FQGNSA. The CDR3 is 17 amino acids. Trimming cost V 1 base and J 6 bases; bases outside gene matches: 14. This CDR3 is CASSLVSGGGRQGEQYF. The CDR3 DNA follows: TGTGCCAGCAGCTTAGTCAGCGGAGGCGGGAGGCAGGGCGAGCAGTACTTC.

The chain links TRBV19 to TRBJ2-2; weak D call: TRBD2 (6 bases). This CDR3 comprises 17 residues. V lost 5 bases and J lost 2, with 18 bases in between. Germline lookup yields CDR1 LNHDA and CDR2 SQIVND (reference sequence). The CDR3 coding sequence is TGTGCCAGTAGTTTAGGGGTCGGGAGCCCCAACACCGGGGAGCTGTTTTTT. It specifies CASSLGVGSPNTGELFF. Filled out from reference TRBV19 and TRBJ2-2, the complete variable domain reads DGGITQSPKYLFRKEGQNVTLSCEQNLNHDAMYWYRQDPGQGLRLIYYSQIVNDFQKGDIAEGYSVSREKKESFPLTVTSAQKNPTAFYLCASSLGVGSPNTGELFFGEGSRLTVL.

The genes are TRBV2 and TRBJ2-1; 8 positions match TRBD1. The germline gives CDR1 SNHLY, CDR2 FYNNEI. The CDR3 has 14 residues. J lost 5 bases, V lost 6 bases, and 6 bases had no gene match. For the CDR3, the DNA is TGTGCCAGCAGCCGCAGGACAGGGAACAATGAGCAGTTCTTC. This codes for CASSRRTGNNEQFF.

The rearrangement uses TRBV7-9 and TRBJ2-1, with 12 bases lining up with TRBD2. CDR1 and CDR2 (germline): SEHNR, FQNEAQ (reference sequence). Germline trimming cut 2 bases from V and 10 bases from J; bases unmatched to any gene: 6. CDR3 length: 15 residues. In DNA, the CDR3 is TGTGCCAGCAGCTTATCTAGCGGGAGGGACCGGGAGCAGTTCTTC. Its protein is CASSLSSGRDREQFF.

The chain carries TRBV28 and TRBJ1-3; 7 nucleotides agree with TRBD1. The ends lost 2 bases at V and 0 bases at J; junction bases unmatched: 1. From germline, CDR1 is MDHEN and CDR2 SYDVKM. This CDR3 contains 15 residues. The CDR3: CASSLGTVSGNTIYF. CDR3 DNA sequence: TGTGCCAGCAGTTTAGGGACAGTCTCTGGAAACACCATATATTTT.

The rearrangement joins TRBV9 to TRBJ2-5; tentative D call: TRBD2 (6 bases). Near its end, the DNA agrees better with TRBJ2-7, so the J call may be wrong. Germline assignment: CDR1 SGDLS and CDR2 YYNGEE. The CDR3 has 16 amino acids. The CDR3 loop reads CASSVAEEGDPYEQYF. The DNA of the CDR3 is TGTGCCAGCAGCGTAGCAGAGGAGGGAGATCCCTACGAGCAGTACTTC.

The rearrangement uses TRBV5-4 and TRBJ2-1, with D possibly being TRBD2 (7 bases). Deletions cut 4 bases from V and 4 bases from J, with 21 bases between. CDR1 is SGHNT and CDR2 is YYREEE in the germline V gene (reference sequence). The CDR3 has 17 amino acids. CDR3 DNA sequence: TGTGCCAGCAGCAGGGGGGGGACGGGAGCCCCTTACAATGAGCAGTTCTTC. This translates into CASSRGGTGAPYNEQFF.

The chain has TRBV9 and TRBJ2-7, with 13 bases matching TRBD2. The junction had 13 bases not matched to a gene; V was cut back by 4 bases and J by 0 bases. CDR3 size: 19 residues. Germline V gene sequence: CDR1 SGDLS, CDR2 YYNGEE. CDR3 nucleotides: TGTGCCAGCAGCCCGCGACTAGCGGGAGGTACAAGGAGCTCCTACGAGCAGTACTTC. This codes for CASSPRLAGGTRSSYEQYF.

The chain uses TRBV5-6 and TRBJ2-2, with 9 bases matching TRBD1. Germline V lookup: CDR1 SGHDT, CDR2 YYEEEE. This CDR3 has 17 amino acids. After removal of 1 base from V and 7 bases from J, the junction contained 11 bases not matched to a gene. CDR3 sequence (DNA): TGTGCCAGCAGCTTGAATTGGAGGACAGGGGAAGGCGGGGAGCTGTTTTTT. Translating it yields CASSLNWRTGEGGELFF.

The J gene is TRBJ2-2, the V gene TRBV4-3; 8 bases align to TRBD2. CDR1 LGHNA and CDR2 YSLEER come from the germline V gene. The V and J ends lost 1 base and 1 base, in that order; junction bases with no gene match: 2. The CDR3 runs to 16 residues. As DNA, the CDR3 is TGCGCCAGCAGCCAAGTAGCGGGGATGAACACCGGGGAGCTGTTTTTT. Translated, it gives CASSQVAGMNTGELFF.

The chain uses TRBV2 and TRBJ1-4, with TRBD1 matching 7 bases. The CDR3 has 16 residues. Germline assignment: CDR1 SNHLY and CDR2 FYNNEI. J was trimmed by 0 bases and V by 7 bases; bases with no gene match: 8. The CDR3 loop reads CASNRDSGPTNEKLFF. The CDR3 nucleotides are TGTGCCAGCAATAGGGACAGCGGTCCAACTAATGAAAAACTGTTTTTT.

This sequence joins TRBV27 and TRBJ1-1; TRBD1 agrees at 8 bases. The length of the CDR3 is 16 residues. CDR1 and CDR2 from the germline V gene are MNHEY and SMNVEV (reference sequence). V shed 3 bases, J shed 4 bases, and the junction held 10 bases outside the gene matches. Here the CDR3 reads CASSFTSTGVSTEAFF. The DNA for the CDR3 is TGTGCCAGCAGTTTTACGTCGACAGGGGTCAGCACTGAAGCTTTCTTT.

The gene calls are TRBV6-1 and TRBJ1-1, with 10 bases matching TRBD1. Germline V gene sequence: CDR1 MNHNS, CDR2 SASEGT. Trimming cost V 6 bases and J 11 bases; bases outside gene matches: 3. The CDR3 is 11 residues long. The CDR3 DNA sequence: TGTGCCAGCAGCACGACAGGGGGCGCTTTCTTT. Translated: CASSTTGGAFF.

This clone has a single count. V and J are TRBV23-1 and TRBJ2-3; TRBD2 matches 13 bases. TRBV23-1 is classed as an ORF, of uncertain function. V lost 2 bases, J lost 4 bases, and 9 bases stayed unmatched. The CDR3 runs 18 residues. CDR3 DNA sequence: TGCGCCAGCAGTCAAGTAACTAGCGGGAGGGCGGGGGCAGATACGCAGTATTTT. The encoded protein is CASSQVTSGRAGADTQYF.

In this sample, this clone turned up a few times. The J gene is TRBJ1-5, the V gene TRBV28; weak D call: TRBD1 (6 bases). This CDR3 contains 16 residues. Trimming removed 5 bases at V and 3 bases at J, with 17 bases between. CDR1 and CDR2 from the germline V gene are MDHEN and SYDVKM. CDR3 protein: CASSTTRTGSNQPQHF. The CDR3 nucleotides read TGTGCCAGCAGTACTACCCGCACAGGGTCCAATCAGCCCCAGCATTTT.